The 18 T cell receptor beta chains given below trace back to one sample, sequenced in a study of beta chain features in type 1 diabetes. All of the isolated RNA was reverse transcribed, so expressed TCRB transcripts were sequenced. The assay was immunoSEQ multiplex PCR, and TCRdb's table has in-frame clones only and misses some. The sample consists of 60,000 or so clones, over 50% of them appearing once. Sequencing was performed on Tregs from blood. The receptors were gathered from a woman between 18 and 29 years old in good health.

V gene TRBV18 combines with J gene TRBJ1-5; 10 nucleotides align to TRBD1. V was pared by 3 bases and J by 7 bases, with 3 bases of the junction left unmatched. The CDR3 consists of 14 residues. Germline CDR1 and CDR2: KGHSH and LQKENI. As DNA, the CDR3 is TGTGCCAGCTCACCGACAGGGGGCGTCCAGCCCCAGCATTTT. Encoded protein: CASSPTGGVQPQHF.

CDR3 DNA sequence: TGTGCCAGCAGTCGACTAGCGGGAGGGGACGAGTTCTTC. It yields the protein CASSRLAGGDEFF. The V call is TRBV6-1, the J call TRBJ2-1; 14 bases are shared with TRBD2. CDR1 MNHNS and CDR2 SASEGT come from the germline V gene. V gave up 5 bases and J gave up 14 bases; unmatched junction bases: 5. The CDR3 length is 13 residues.

The chain combines TRBV5-1 with TRBJ2-5; TRBD1 matches 8 bases. The assigned J gene may be wrong: the sequence end matches TRBJ2-7 better. This CDR3 has 14 amino acids. CDR1 is SGHRS and CDR2 is YFSETQ in the germline V gene. CDR3 amino acids: CASSSGQGWDEQYF. CDR3 coding DNA: TGCGCCAGCAGCTCCGGACAGGGCTGGGACGAGCAGTACTTC.

V usage is TRBV4-3 and J usage is TRBJ1-5, with 7 bases fitting TRBD1. J was trimmed by 6 bases and V by 4 bases; bases with no gene match: 3. The CDR3 is 13 residues long. Germline CDR1 LGHNA, CDR2 YSLEER. CDR3 nucleotides: TGCGCCAGCAGCCTAAACAGGGGTCAGCCCCAGCATTTT. Translation: CASSLNRGQPQHF.

The chain links TRBV7-2 to TRBJ2-3; 8 bases align to TRBD2. Germline CDR1 reads SGHTA; CDR2 reads FQGNSA. This CDR3 is 14 amino acids long. V lost 2 bases, J lost 6 bases, and 4 bases stayed unmatched. CDR3: CASSLRREADTQYF. In DNA form, the CDR3 reads TGTGCCAGCAGCTTAAGGCGGGAGGCGGATACGCAGTATTTT.

The J gene is TRBJ2-3, the V gene TRBV30; perhaps TRBD2 as D (6 bases). This CDR3 spans 13 amino acids. Per germline, CDR1 GTSNPN and CDR2 SVGIG (reference sequence). V lost 3 bases and J lost 1, with 8 bases in between. The CDR3 protein is CAWSPGGTDTQYF. The CDR3 region has the DNA TGTGCCTGGAGCCCGGGAGGCACAGATACGCAGTATTTT.

The chain combines TRBV4-1 with TRBJ1-4, with a possible D match to TRBD1 (6 bases). This CDR3 is 14 amino acids long. Germline assignment: CDR1 MGHRA and CDR2 YSYEKL. V lost 5 bases, J lost 8 bases, and 15 bases lay in between. CDR3 in DNA: TGCGCCAGCAGCTCACGGGACATAGGAGAAAAACTGTTTTTT. Residues: CASSSRDIGEKLFF.

This clone occurred a few times. This rearrangement joins TRBV14 to TRBJ1-4; 11 nucleotides agree with TRBD1. Germline V gene sequence: CDR1 SGHDN, CDR2 FVKESK. J lost 6 bases, V lost 4 bases, and 13 bases had no gene match. This CDR3 is built from 18 residues. CDR3: CASSPGDRGSGLDEKLFF. As DNA, the CDR3 is TGTGCCAGCAGCCCCGGGGACAGGGGGAGCGGACTGGATGAAAAACTGTTTTTT.

This clone has a single count. This chain connects TRBV7-8 to TRBJ1-1; D is possibly TRBD1 (6 bases). CDR1 and CDR2 (germline): SGHVS, FQNEAQ. CDR3 size: 13 residues. V was trimmed by 10 bases and J by 1 base, leaving 13 bases between them. The CDR3 DNA reads as TGTGCCACCGAACAGGGAACGAACACTGAAGCTTTCTTT. Its protein is CATEQGTNTEAFF.

The chain employs TRBV5-1 and TRBJ1-1, with 11 bases lining up with TRBD1. V lost 2 bases, J lost 0 bases, and 6 bases stayed unmatched. The CDR3 consists of 17 residues. Per germline, CDR1 SGHRS and CDR2 YFSETQ. DNA of the CDR3: TGCGCCAGCAGCTTACTGGGACAGGGGGGGATGAACACTGAAGCTTTCTTT. This sequence encodes CASSLLGQGGMNTEAFF.

The chain couples TRBV9 to TRBJ2-1, with D uncertain. This CDR3 has 13 amino acids. V lost 0 bases to trimming and J lost 8 bases, with 9 bases between them. From germline, CDR1 is SGDLS and CDR2 YYNGEE. The CDR3 protein is CASSVAFIDEQFF. As DNA, the CDR3 is TGTGCCAGCAGCGTAGCTTTTATCGATGAGCAGTTCTTC.

This chain connects TRBV6-5 to TRBJ2-7, with 8 bases that match TRBD1. CDR3 length: 14 amino acids. The J segment lost 0 bases and the V segment lost 6 bases, leaving 4 bases of the junction unmatched. Per the germline V gene, CDR1 is MNHEY and CDR2 is SVGAGI. The DNA of the CDR3 is TGTGCCAGCAGACGGACAGGGACCTCCTACGAGCAGTACTTC. Translating gives CASRRTGTSYEQYF.

The chain has TRBV29-1 and TRBJ1-4; 9 positions match TRBD1. CDR1 and CDR2 (germline): SQVTM, ANQGSEA. The CDR3 consists of 13 residues. The ends lost 6 bases at V and 6 bases at J; junction bases unmatched: 5. The CDR3 region has the DNA TGCAGCGTCAAAGACAGGGGGGATGAAAAACTGTTTTTT. Translation gives CSVKDRGDEKLFF.

This clone was recorded a few times. J is TRBJ2-1 and V is TRBV19; perhaps TRBD2 as D (5 bases). This CDR3 spans 14 amino acids. CDR1 is LNHDA and CDR2 is SQIVND in the germline V gene (reference sequence). Deletions cut 6 bases from V and 6 bases from J, with 15 bases between. CDR3 protein: CASRRKGASNEQFF. Here the CDR3 DNA reads TGTGCCAGTAGAAGAAAGGGAGCGAGCAATGAGCAGTTCTTC.

The chain joins TRBV4-2 to TRBJ1-3; tentative D call: TRBD1 (5 bases). In germline, CDR1 is LGHNA, CDR2 YNFKEQ. V was cut by 0 bases and J by 3 bases, with 12 bases left in between. This CDR3 is 16 amino acids long. The CDR3 DNA follows: TGTGCCAGCAGCCAAGATGGGACCGGGGGTGGAAACACCATATATTTT. Its translation: CASSQDGTGGGNTIYF.

This clone was observed a single time. V gene TRBV12-5 combines with J gene TRBJ1-1; perhaps TRBD1 as D (6 bases). The germline CDR1 and CDR2 sequences are LGHNT and FRNRAP. V lost 2 bases and J lost 3, with 10 bases in between. The CDR3 runs to 14 residues. In DNA, the CDR3 is TGTGCTAGTGGTTTGACAGGGAAGGACACTGAAGCTTTCTTT. It codes for CASGLTGKDTEAFF.

This clone was detected a few times. V and J are TRBV7-3 and TRBJ2-3, with D possibly being TRBD2 (5 bases). Trimming cost V 5 bases and J 2 bases, with 14 bases left between them. The CDR3 extends over 15 amino acids. Germline CDR1 is SGHTA and CDR2 is FQGTGA. CDR3 coding DNA: TGTGCCAGCAGCCACCCCCCGGGGATCACAGATACGCAGTATTTT. Translation: CASSHPPGITDTQYF.

V and J are TRBV9 and TRBJ2-1, with a tentative D call TRBD1 (7 bases). The CDR3 has 14 amino acids. Per the germline V gene, CDR1 is SGDLS and CDR2 is YYNGEE. Trimming shortened V by 2 bases and J by 7 bases, and 13 bases separated the two germline ends. CDR3 amino acids: CASSVAGQSNEQFF. As DNA, the CDR3 is TGTGCCAGCAGCGTGGCGGGACAGTCAAATGAGCAGTTCTTC. The full variable domain, its missing parts supplied by reference TRBV9 and TRBJ2-1, is DSGVTQTPKHLITATGQRVTLRCSPRSGDLSVYWYQQSLDQGLQFLIQYYNGEERAKGNILERFSAQQFPDLHSELNLSSLELGDSALYFCASSVAGQSNEQFFGPGTRLTVL.